The rows below give T cell receptor beta chains drawn from one sample of a study of T-cell reconstitution after alpha-beta-depleted transplantation in children. TCRdb independently ran MiXCR on the PCR reads; one entry per CDR3 protein. The table has about 420,000 distinct CDR3 sequences, approximately 11% seen once. Material: PBMCs from the stem cell graft donor, obtained from the stem cell graft. The receptors stem from a human donor who donated a stem cell graft to a child with acute myeloid leukemia. Each CDR3 is given with its conserved first and last residue. Each record gives: V gene, J gene, D gene, clone size, CDR3 protein, CDR3 DNA. The D gene is left open where the match is weak. For some rows the clone size is stated as once, few or many, or as a class when expanded; others skip it.

>TRBV6-1|TRBJ2-2|-|-
CASKLGGNTGELFF
TGTGCCAGCAAACTAGGGGGTAACACCGGGGAGCTGTTTTTT
>TRBV11-2|TRBJ2-3|TRBD2|-
CASSFAGGGTDTQYF
TGTGCCAGCAGCTTCGCGGGGGGCGGGACAGATACGCAGTATTTT
>TRBV3-1|TRBJ1-4|-|few
CASSHQTDKLFF
TGTGCCAGCAGCCACCAGACGGACAAACTGTTTTTT
>TRBV28|TRBJ2-5|-|many
CASSTGNQETQYF
TGTGCCAGCAGCACAGGGAATCAAGAGACCCAGTACTTC
>TRBV5-1|TRBJ2-1|-|-
CASSQPTALTYNEQFF
TGCGCCAGCAGCCAACCGACAGCCTTAACCTACAATGAGCAGTTCTTC
>TRBV10-3|TRBJ2-3|-|few
CAISETTGVGDTQYF
TGTGCCATCAGTGAGACGACGGGAGTTGGGGATACGCAGTATTTT
>TRBV7-8|TRBJ2-1|-|few
CASSPGVGLYNEQFF
TGTGCCAGCAGCCCGGGGGTAGGGCTATACAATGAGCAGTTCTTC
>TRBV6-5|TRBJ2-5|TRBD2|few
CASSRGTSGGPVKAQYF
TGTGCCAGCAGTCGAGGGACTAGCGGGGGGCCGGTGAAGGCCCAGTACTTC
>TRBV20-1|TRBJ1-1|-|-
CSATGEGGNTEAFF
TGCAGTGCTACCGGAGAGGGGGGGAACACTGAAGCTTTCTTT
>TRBV6-2/TRBV6-3|TRBJ1-1|-|few
CASSYSILKKNTEAFF
TGTGCCAGCAGTTACTCGATCCTCAAGAAAAACACTGAAGCTTTCTTT
>TRBV5-1|TRBJ2-2|-|few
CASSFRVGRTTGELFF
TGCGCCAGCAGCTTCCGGGTCGGGCGGACCACCGGGGAGCTGTTTTTT
>TRBV7-6|TRBJ2-3|TRBD2|few
CASSLVPSGGSTDTQYF
TGTGCCAGCAGCTTAGTACCTAGCGGGGGTTCAACAGATACGCAGTATTTT
>TRBV20-1|TRBJ2-7|-|-
CSAQGRVSYEQYF
TGCAGTGCTCAGGGACGAGTCTCCTACGAGCAGTACTTC
>TRBV7-2|TRBJ2-4|TRBD2|few
CASSLWREGGKNIQYF
TGTGCCAGCTCTCTCTGGCGGGAGGGGGGCAAAAACATTCAGTACTTC
>TRBV20-1|TRBJ2-1|-|-
CSAEAVYNEQFF
TGCAGTGCTGAGGCAGTTTACAATGAGCAGTTCTTC
>TRBV20-1|TRBJ2-3|-|-
CSARDLGGGRVVDTQYF
TGCAGTGCTAGGGACCTAGGGGGCGGGAGAGTTGTGGATACGCAGTATTTT
>TRBV20-1|TRBJ2-3|TRBD2|many
CSAERAGPTDTQYF
TGCAGTGCTGAGAGAGCGGGGCCCACAGATACGCAGTATTTT
>TRBV20-1|TRBJ2-1|-|few
CSAEKRVYNEQFF
TGCAGTGCCGAGAAGCGGGTATACAATGAGCAGTTCTTC
>TRBV29-1|TRBJ1-1|-|many
CSVRTDNTEAFF
TGCAGCGTAAGGACAGACAACACTGAAGCTTTCTTT
>TRBV7-3|TRBJ2-1|TRBD2|-
CASSLRPPGAGGPSYNEQFF
TGTGCCAGCAGCTTAAGGCCCCCTGGGGCGGGGGGGCCTTCCTACAATGAGCAGTTCTTC
>TRBV7-2|TRBJ2-7|-|-
CASSLRRNSYEQYF
TGTGCCAGCAGCCTAAGGAGAAACTCCTACGAGCAGTACTTC
>TRBV15|TRBJ2-6|-|few
CATSRDRTLSGANVLTF
TGTGCCACCAGCAGAGATCGGACCCTCTCTGGGGCCAACGTCCTGACTTTC